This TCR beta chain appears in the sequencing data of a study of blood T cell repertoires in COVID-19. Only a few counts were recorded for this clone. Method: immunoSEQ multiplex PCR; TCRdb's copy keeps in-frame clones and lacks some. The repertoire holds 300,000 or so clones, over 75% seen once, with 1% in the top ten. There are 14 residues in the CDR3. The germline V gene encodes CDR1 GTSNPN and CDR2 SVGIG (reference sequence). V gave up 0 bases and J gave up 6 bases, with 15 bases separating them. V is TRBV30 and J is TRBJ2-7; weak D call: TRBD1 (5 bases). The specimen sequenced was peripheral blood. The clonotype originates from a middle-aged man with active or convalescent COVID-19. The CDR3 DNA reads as TGTGCCTGGAGTGTAAGTAGGGGTGCAGTCGAGCAGTACTTC. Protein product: CAWSVSRGAVEQYF.